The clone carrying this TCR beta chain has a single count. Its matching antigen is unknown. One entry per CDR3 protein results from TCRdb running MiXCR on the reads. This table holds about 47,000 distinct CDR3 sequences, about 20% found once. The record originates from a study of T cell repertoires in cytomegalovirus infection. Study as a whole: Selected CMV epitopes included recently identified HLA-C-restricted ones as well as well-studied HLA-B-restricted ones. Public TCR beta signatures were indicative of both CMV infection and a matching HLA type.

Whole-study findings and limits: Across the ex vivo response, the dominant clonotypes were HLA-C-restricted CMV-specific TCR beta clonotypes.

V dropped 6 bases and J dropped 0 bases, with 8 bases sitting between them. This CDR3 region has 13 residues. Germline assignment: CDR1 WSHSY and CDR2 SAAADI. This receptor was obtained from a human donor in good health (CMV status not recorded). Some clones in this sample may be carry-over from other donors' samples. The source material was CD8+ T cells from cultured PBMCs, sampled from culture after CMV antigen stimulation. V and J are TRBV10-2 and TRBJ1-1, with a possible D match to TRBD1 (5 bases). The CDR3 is CASSGAVNTEAFF. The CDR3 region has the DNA TGCGCCAGCAGCGGGGCGGTGAACACTGAAGCTTTCTTT.